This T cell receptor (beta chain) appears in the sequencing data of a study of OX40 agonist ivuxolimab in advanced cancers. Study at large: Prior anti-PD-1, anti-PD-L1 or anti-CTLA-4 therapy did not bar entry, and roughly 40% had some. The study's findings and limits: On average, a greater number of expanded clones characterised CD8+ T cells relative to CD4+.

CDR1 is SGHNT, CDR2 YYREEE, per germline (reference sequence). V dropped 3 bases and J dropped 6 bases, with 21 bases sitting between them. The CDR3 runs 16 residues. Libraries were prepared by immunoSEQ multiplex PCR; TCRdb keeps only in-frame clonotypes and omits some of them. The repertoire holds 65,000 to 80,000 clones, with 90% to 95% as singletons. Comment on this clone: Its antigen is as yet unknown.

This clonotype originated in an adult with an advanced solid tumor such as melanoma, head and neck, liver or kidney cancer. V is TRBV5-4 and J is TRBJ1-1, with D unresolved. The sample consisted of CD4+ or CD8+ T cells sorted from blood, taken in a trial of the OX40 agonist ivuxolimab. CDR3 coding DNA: TGTGCCAGCAGCTCTGCGACCTATAGATCAGTGGCTGAAGCTTTCTTT. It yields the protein CASSSATYRSVAEAFF. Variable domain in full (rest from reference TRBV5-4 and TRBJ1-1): ETGVTQSPTHLIKTRGQQVTLRCSSQSGHNTVSWYQQALGQGPQFIFQYYREEENGRGNFPPRFSGLQFPNYSSELNVNALELDDSALYLCASSSATYRSVAEAFFGQGTRLTVV.